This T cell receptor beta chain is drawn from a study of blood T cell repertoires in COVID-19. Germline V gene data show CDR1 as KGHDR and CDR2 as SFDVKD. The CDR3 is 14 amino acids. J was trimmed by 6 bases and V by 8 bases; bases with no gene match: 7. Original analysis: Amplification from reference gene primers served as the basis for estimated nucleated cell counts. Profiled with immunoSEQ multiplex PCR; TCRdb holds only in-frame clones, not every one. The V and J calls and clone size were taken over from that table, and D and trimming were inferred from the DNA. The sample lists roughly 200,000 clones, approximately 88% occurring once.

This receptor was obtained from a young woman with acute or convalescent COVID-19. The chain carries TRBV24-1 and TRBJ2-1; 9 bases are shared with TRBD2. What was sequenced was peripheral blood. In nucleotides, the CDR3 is TGTGCCACCACGGCAAGCGGGGGGACCAATGAGCAGTTCTTC. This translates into CATTASGGTNEQFF.